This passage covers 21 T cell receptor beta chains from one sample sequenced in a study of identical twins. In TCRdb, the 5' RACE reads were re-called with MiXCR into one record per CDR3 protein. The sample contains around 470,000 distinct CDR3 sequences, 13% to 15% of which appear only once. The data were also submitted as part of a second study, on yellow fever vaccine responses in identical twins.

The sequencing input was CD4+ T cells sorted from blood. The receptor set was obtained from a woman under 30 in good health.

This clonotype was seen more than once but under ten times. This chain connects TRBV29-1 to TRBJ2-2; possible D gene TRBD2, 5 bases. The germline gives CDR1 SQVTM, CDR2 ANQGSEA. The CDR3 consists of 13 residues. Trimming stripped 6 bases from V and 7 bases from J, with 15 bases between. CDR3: CSVPRVPGGELFF. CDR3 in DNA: TGCAGCGTCCCGAGGGTTCCCGGCGGGGAGCTGTTTTTT.

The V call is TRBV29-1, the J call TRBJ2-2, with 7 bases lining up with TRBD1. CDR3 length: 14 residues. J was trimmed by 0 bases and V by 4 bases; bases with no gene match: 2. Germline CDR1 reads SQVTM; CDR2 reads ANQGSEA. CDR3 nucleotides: TGCAGCGTTGGACAGGGTGCGAACACCGGGGAGCTGTTTTTT. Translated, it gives CSVGQGANTGELFF.

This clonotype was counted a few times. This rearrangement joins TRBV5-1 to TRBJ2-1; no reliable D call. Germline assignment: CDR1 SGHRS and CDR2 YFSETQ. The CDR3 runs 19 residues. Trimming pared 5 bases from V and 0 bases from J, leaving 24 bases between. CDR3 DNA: TGCGCCAGCAGTTTCCTCCCTGGCCGCACTGCAAGCTCCTACAATGAGCAGTTCTTC. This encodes CASSFLPGRTASSYNEQFF.

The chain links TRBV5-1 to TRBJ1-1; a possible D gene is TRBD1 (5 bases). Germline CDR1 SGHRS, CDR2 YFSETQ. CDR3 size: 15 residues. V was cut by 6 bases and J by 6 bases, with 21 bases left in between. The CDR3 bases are TGCGCCAGCATCTTTAAAATGTCAGGGTCTGCTGAAGCTTTCTTT. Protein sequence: CASIFKMSGSAEAFF.

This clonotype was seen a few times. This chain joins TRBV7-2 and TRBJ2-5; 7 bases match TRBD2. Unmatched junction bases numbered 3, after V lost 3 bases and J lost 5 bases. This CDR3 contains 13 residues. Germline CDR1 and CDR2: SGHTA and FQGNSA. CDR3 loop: CASSFSGGETQYF. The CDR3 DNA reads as TGTGCCAGCAGCTTTTCGGGGGGTGAGACCCAGTACTTC.

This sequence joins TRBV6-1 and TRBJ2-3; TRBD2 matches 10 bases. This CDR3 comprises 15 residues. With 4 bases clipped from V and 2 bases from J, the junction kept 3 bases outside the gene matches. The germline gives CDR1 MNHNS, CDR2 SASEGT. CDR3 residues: CASSALAGYTDTQYF. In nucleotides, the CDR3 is TGTGCCAGCAGTGCACTAGCGGGGTACACAGATACGCAGTATTTT.

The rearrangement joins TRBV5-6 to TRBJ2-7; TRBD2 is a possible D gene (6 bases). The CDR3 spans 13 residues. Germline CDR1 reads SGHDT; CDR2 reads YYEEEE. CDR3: CAGDGGGSYEQYF. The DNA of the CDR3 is TGTGCTGGTGACGGGGGTGGCTCCTACGAGCAGTACTTC.

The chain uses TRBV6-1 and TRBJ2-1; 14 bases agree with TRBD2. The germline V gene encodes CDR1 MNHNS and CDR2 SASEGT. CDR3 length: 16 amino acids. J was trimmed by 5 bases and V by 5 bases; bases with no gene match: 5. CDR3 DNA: TGTGCCAGCAGTCCGGGACTAGCGGGGGCCCACAATGAGCAGTTCTTC. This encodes CASSPGLAGAHNEQFF.

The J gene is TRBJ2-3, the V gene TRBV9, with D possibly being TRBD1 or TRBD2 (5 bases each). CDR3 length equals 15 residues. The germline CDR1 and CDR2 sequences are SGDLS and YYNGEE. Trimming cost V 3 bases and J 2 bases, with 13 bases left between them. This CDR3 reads CASSARDGITDTQYF. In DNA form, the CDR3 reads TGTGCCAGCAGCGCTAGGGACGGAATCACAGATACGCAGTATTTT.

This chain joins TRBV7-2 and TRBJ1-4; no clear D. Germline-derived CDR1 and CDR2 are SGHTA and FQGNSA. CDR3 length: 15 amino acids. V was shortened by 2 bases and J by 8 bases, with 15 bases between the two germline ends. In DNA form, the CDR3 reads TGTGCCAGCAGCTTATCCGGTGCCCGGGAGGAAAAACTGTTTTTT. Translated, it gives CASSLSGAREEKLFF. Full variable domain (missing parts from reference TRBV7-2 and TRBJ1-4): GAGVSQSPSNKVTEKGKDVELRCDPISGHTALYWYRQSLGQGLEFLIYFQGNSAPDKSGLPSDRFSAERTGGSVSTLTIQRTQQEDSAVYLCASSLSGAREEKLFFGSGTQLSVL.

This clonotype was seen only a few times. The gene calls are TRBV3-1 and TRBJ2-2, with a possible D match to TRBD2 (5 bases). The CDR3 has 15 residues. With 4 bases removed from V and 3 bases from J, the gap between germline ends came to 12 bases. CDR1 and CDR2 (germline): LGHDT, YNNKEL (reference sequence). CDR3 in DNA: TGTGCCAGCAGCCTCCGGGGAGCGCACACCGGGGAGCTGTTTTTT. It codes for CASSLRGAHTGELFF.

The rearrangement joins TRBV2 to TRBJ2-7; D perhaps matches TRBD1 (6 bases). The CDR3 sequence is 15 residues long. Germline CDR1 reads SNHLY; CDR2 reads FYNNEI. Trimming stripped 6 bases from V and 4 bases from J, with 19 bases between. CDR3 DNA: TGTGCCAGCAGCGATACAGGGCCCCCCGTATACGAGCAGTACTTC. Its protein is CASSDTGPPVYEQYF.

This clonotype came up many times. CDR3 in amino acids: CASSLGQSSENIQYF. The DNA for the CDR3 is TGCGCCAGCAGCTTGGGACAGTCTTCCGAAAACATTCAGTACTTC. The chain joins TRBV5-1 to TRBJ2-4; D may be TRBD1 (5 bases). The CDR3 contains 15 residues. Trimming left V 0 bases short and J 5 bases short, with 12 bases between. The V gene's germline CDR1 is SGHRS and CDR2 YFSETQ.

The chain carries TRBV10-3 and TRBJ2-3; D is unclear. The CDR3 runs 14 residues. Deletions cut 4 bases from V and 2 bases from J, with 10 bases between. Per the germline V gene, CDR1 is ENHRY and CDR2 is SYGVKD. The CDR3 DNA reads TGTGCCATCAGTGTCGGCACTAACACAGATACGCAGTATTTT. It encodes CAISVGTNTDTQYF.

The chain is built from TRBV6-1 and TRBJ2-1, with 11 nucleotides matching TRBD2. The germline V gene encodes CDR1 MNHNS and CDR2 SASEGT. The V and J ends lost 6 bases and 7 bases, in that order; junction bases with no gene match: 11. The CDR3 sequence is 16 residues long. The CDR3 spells CASRRTGTSGGNEQFF. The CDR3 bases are TGTGCCAGCAGACGTACCGGGACTAGCGGAGGGAATGAGCAGTTCTTC.

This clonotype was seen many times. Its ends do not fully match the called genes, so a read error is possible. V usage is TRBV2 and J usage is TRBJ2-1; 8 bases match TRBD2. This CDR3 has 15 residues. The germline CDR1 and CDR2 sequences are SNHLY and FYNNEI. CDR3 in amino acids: CASSQALSGAGEQFF. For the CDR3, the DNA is TGTGCCAGCAGTCAAGCCCTTAGCGGGGCGGGTGAGCAGTTCTTC.

The CDR3 loop reads CASSLAGGSGTEAFF. The CDR3 DNA reads TGCGCCAGCAGCTTGGCCGGGGGAAGCGGCACTGAAGCTTTCTTT. The V call is TRBV5-1, the J call TRBJ1-1; a weak D match, TRBD1 (5 bases). The ends were cut back, 0 bases at V and 4 bases at J, with 13 bases in the middle. The CDR3 length is 15 residues. Germline V CDR1 and CDR2: SGHRS, YFSETQ. The variable domain in full, completed from reference TRBV5-1 and TRBJ1-1, reads KAGVTQTPRYLIKTRGQQVTLSCSPISGHRSVSWYQQTPGQGLQFLFEYFSETQRNKGNFPGRFSGRQFSNSRSEMNVSTLELGDSALYLCASSLAGGSGTEAFFGQGTRLTVV.

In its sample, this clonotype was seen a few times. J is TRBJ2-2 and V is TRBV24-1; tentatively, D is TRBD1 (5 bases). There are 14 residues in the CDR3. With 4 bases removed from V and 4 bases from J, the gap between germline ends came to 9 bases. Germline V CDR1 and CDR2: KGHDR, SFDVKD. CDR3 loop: CATSEPDSTGELFF. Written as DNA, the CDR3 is TGTGCCACCAGTGAACCAGACAGCACCGGGGAGCTGTTTTTT.

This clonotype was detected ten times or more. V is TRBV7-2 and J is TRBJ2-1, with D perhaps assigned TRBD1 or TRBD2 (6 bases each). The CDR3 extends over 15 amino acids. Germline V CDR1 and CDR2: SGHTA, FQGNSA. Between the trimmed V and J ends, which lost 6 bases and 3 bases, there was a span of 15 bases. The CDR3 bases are TGTGCCAGCAGAAAAACGGGGGCAGTCTACAATGAGCAGTTCTTC. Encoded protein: CASRKTGAVYNEQFF.

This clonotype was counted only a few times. The CDR3 coding sequence is TGTGCCAGCAGCTTAGCTAGGGGCGGGAGGGGCGAGCAGTACTTC. Its protein product is CASSLARGGRGEQYF. V is TRBV7-2 and J is TRBJ2-7; 9 bases fit TRBD2. CDR3 length: 15 residues. CDR1 and CDR2 (germline): SGHTA, FQGNSA. Trimming at V came to 0 bases and at J to 6 bases, leaving 6 bases not matched to a gene.

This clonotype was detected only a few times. The CDR3 region is CASSSGTGTRNEQFF. The CDR3, as DNA: TGCGCCAGCAGCTCCGGGACAGGTACCAGAAATGAGCAGTTCTTC. The genes are TRBV5-1 and TRBJ2-1, with 8 nucleotides matching TRBD1. This CDR3 has 15 amino acids. V lost 3 bases, J lost 7 bases, and 9 bases stayed unmatched. Per the germline V gene, CDR1 is SGHRS and CDR2 is YFSETQ.